The 24 T cell receptor beta chains below come from one sample, sequenced in a study of cytomegalovirus exposure and HLA in healthy donors. Assay used: immunoSEQ multiplex PCR; TCRdb lists only in-frame clones, some missing. The sample carries 86,000 or so clones, almost 97% recorded once. The material sequenced was PBMCs. Receptor source: a man between 18 and 29 years old in good health and CMV-seropositive.

The V gene is TRBV7-3, the J gene TRBJ2-1; 11 bases line up with TRBD2. This CDR3 contains 16 residues. V dropped 5 bases and J dropped 3; count of bases not matched to a gene: 6. Germline-derived CDR1 and CDR2 are SGHTA and FQGTGA. The DNA of the CDR3 is TGTGCCAGCAGCCCCACTAGCGGGAGCCACTACAATGAGCAGTTCTTC. This sequence encodes CASSPTSGSHYNEQFF.

J is TRBJ1-1 and V is TRBV29-1; TRBD1 aligns across 9 bases. Trimming removed 3 bases from V and 4 bases from J; junction bases left unmatched: 3. Per germline, CDR1 SQVTM and CDR2 ANQGSEA. The CDR3 spans 13 residues. The CDR3 spells CSVDDRGATEAFF. In DNA, the CDR3 is TGCAGCGTTGATGACAGGGGGGCCACTGAAGCTTTCTTT.

The V and J genes are TRBV6-1 and TRBJ1-1; unclear D gene. Trimming left V 2 bases short and J 0 bases short, with 4 bases between. The CDR3 runs 13 residues. CDR1 is MNHNS and CDR2 is SASEGT in the germline V gene. The CDR3 DNA sequence: TGTGCCAGCAGTGAATTAATGAACACTGAAGCTTTCTTT. Its translation is CASSELMNTEAFF.

This sequence joins TRBV9 and TRBJ2-3; 10 nucleotides agree with TRBD1. Per the germline V gene, CDR1 is SGDLS and CDR2 is YYNGEE. V shed 3 bases, J shed 1 base, and the junction held 8 bases outside the gene matches. CDR3 size: 17 residues. CDR3 coding DNA: TGTGCCAGCAGCGCGACTTCCGGGACAGGGGGCACAGATACGCAGTATTTT. Encoded protein: CASSATSGTGGTDTQYF.

In DNA form, the CDR3 reads TGTGCCAGCAGTCACGGGAGCTCCTACGAGCAGTACTTC. Its protein product is CASSHGSSYEQYF. The rearrangement links TRBV28 to TRBJ2-7; a possible D gene is TRBD2 (6 bases). Trimming left V 5 bases short and J 0 bases short, with 8 bases between. The germline V gene has CDR1 MDHEN and CDR2 SYDVKM. CDR3 length equals 13 residues.

This clone was seen more than once but under ten times. The junction departs from germline at one end; a sequencing error may be responsible. The CDR3 loop reads CASSFLGRGSDEQFF. CDR3 sequence (DNA): TGTGCTAGCAGCTTCCTTGGGAGGGGCTCGGATGAGCAGTTCTTC. This chain links TRBV7-7 with TRBJ2-1; 7 positions match TRBD2. The germline gives CDR1 SSHAT, CDR2 FNYEAQ (reference sequence). This CDR3 spans 15 amino acids.

This chain links TRBV30 with TRBJ2-3; possibly TRBD2 for D (6 bases). The germline V gene has CDR1 GTSNPN and CDR2 SVGIG (reference sequence). The CDR3 sequence is 15 residues long. Deletions cut 0 bases from V and 5 bases from J, with 15 bases between. CDR3 region: CAWSVAGNLLDTQYF. In DNA, the CDR3 is TGTGCCTGGAGTGTCGCGGGGAATCTCCTAGATACGCAGTATTTT.

The chain is built from TRBV28 and TRBJ2-1; 11 bases agree with TRBD2. CDR1 and CDR2 from the germline V gene are MDHEN and SYDVKM. Germline trimming cut 6 bases from V and 5 bases from J; bases unmatched to any gene: 3. The CDR3 extends over 14 amino acids. CDR3 bases: TGTGCCAGCAGACTACTAGCGGGAGACAATGAGCAGTTCTTC. Protein sequence: CASRLLAGDNEQFF.

The V and J genes are TRBV6-1 and TRBJ1-2; D not resolved. Germline V gene data show CDR1 as MNHNS and CDR2 as SASEGT. V shed 5 bases and J shed 4 bases, with 14 bases lying between them. The CDR3 length is 14 residues. The CDR3 is CASSTTTVSYGYTF. The CDR3 coding sequence is TGTGCCAGCAGTACCACAACAGTTTCCTATGGCTACACCTTC.

The rearrangement links TRBV10-1 to TRBJ2-3, with 9 bases that match TRBD2. CDR3 length: 16 residues. The germline V gene has CDR1 WNHNN and CDR2 SYGVQD (reference sequence). V dropped 4 bases and J dropped 2; count of bases not matched to a gene: 7. CDR3 DNA sequence: TGCGCCAGCAGTGGAGGCGGGAGGGCCGCCACAGATACGCAGTATTTT. Translating gives CASSGGGRAATDTQYF.

This sequence joins TRBV19 and TRBJ2-5, with TRBD2 matching over 7 bases. The V and J ends lost 3 bases and 6 bases, in that order; junction bases with no gene match: 10. Germline CDR1 is LNHDA and CDR2 is SQIVND (reference sequence). The CDR3 extends over 15 amino acids. The CDR3 DNA is TGTGCCAGTAGTATTTGGGGGGAGGGCCTAAAGACCCAGTACTTC. It codes for CASSIWGEGLKTQYF.

J is TRBJ2-3 and V is TRBV18, with 10 bases identical to TRBD2. Unmatched junction bases numbered 13, after V lost 3 bases and J lost 4 bases. CDR1 is KGHSH, CDR2 LQKENI, per germline. CDR3 length equals 18 residues. Here the CDR3 DNA reads TGTGCCAGCTCACCCGAAACAATAGCGGGAGGAAACGCAGATACGCAGTATTTT. It encodes CASSPETIAGGNADTQYF.

The chain couples TRBV11-2 to TRBJ2-3, with TRBD2 identical over 11 bases. The CDR3 has 18 residues. The V segment lost 7 bases and the J segment 0 bases; nucleotides outside the gene matches: 12. CDR1 and CDR2 from the germline V gene are SGHAT and FQNNGV. Here the CDR3 reads CASTNNLLAGGSTDTQYF. CDR3 in DNA: TGTGCCAGCACCAATAACCTTCTAGCGGGAGGTAGCACAGATACGCAGTATTTT.

This clone was found once. The chain joins TRBV29-1 to TRBJ2-3; 15 positions match TRBD2. Germline V gene data show CDR1 as SQVTM and CDR2 as ANQGSEA. The CDR3 covers 17 residues. V dropped 7 bases and J dropped 4; count of bases not matched to a gene: 12. CDR3 protein: CSAIRRGLAGGADTQYF. CDR3 nucleotide sequence: TGCAGCGCTATAAGGAGGGGACTAGCGGGAGGTGCAGATACGCAGTATTTT.

The CDR3 region has the DNA TGTGCCAGCGTTTCCCTGGGGACGGGACTTCCGAGCTCTGGAAACACCATATATTTT. This encodes CASVSLGTGLPSSGNTIYF. J is TRBJ1-3 and V is TRBV5-4; a possible D gene is TRBD1 (5 bases). Looked up from germline, CDR1 is SGHNT and CDR2 is YYREEE (reference sequence). Deletions cut 7 bases from V and 0 bases from J, with 26 bases between. CDR3 length: 19 amino acids.

In nucleotides, the CDR3 is TGTGCCAGCAGCTTAAGGACAGGAGCCTACAATGAGCAGTTCTTC. Translating gives CASSLRTGAYNEQFF. The rearrangement uses TRBV11-2 and TRBJ2-1; TRBD1 matches 7 bases. Trimming cost V 2 bases and J 2 bases; bases outside gene matches: 3. Germline-derived CDR1 and CDR2 are SGHAT and FQNNGV. The CDR3 totals 15 residues. The variable domain in full, with the rest retrieved from reference TRBV11-2 and TRBJ2-1, is EAGVAQSPRYKIIEKRQSVAFWCNPISGHATLYWYQQILGQGPKLLIQFQNNGVVDDSQLPKDRFSAERLKGVDSTLKIQPAKLEDSAVYLCASSLRTGAYNEQFFGPGTRLTVL.

The chain joins TRBV7-2 to TRBJ2-1, with D perhaps matching TRBD2 (6 bases). Germline lookup yields CDR1 SGHTA and CDR2 FQGNSA. Trimming took off 4 bases at V and 9 bases at J, with 10 bases between the two ends. The CDR3 is made up of 12 amino acids. In nucleotides, the CDR3 is TGTGCCAGCAGCTATAGGCGGGGTGAGCAGTTCTTC. Its translation is CASSYRRGEQFF. The full variable domain, with the rest looked up from reference TRBV7-2 and TRBJ2-1, is GAGVSQSPSNKVTEKGKDVELRCDPISGHTALYWYRQSLGQGLEFLIYFQGNSAPDKSGLPSDRFSAERTGGSVSTLTIQRTQQEDSAVYLCASSYRRGEQFFGPGTRLTVL.

The J gene is TRBJ2-1, the V gene TRBV12-5; D might be TRBD2 (5 bases). V was shortened by 0 bases and J by 1 base, with 19 bases between the two germline ends. CDR3 size: 19 residues. Germline V gene sequence: CDR1 LGHNT, CDR2 FRNRAP. CDR3 nucleotide sequence: TGTGCTAGTGGTTTGGTACGACGAGGGCTAGCACCATCCTACAATGAGCAGTTCTTC. Encoded protein: CASGLVRRGLAPSYNEQFF.

Notes on this clone: Other DNA sequences in this sample translate to the same CDR3. This chain joins TRBV10-3 and TRBJ2-7; 12 nucleotides agree with TRBD2. The germline V gene encodes CDR1 ENHRY and CDR2 SYGVKD. With 0 bases clipped from V and 4 bases from J, the junction kept 1 base outside the gene matches. The CDR3 spans 15 residues. The CDR3 loop is CAISESTSGSYEQYF. The CDR3 DNA reads as TGTGCCATCAGTGAGTCGACTAGCGGGAGTTACGAGCAGTACTTC.

This clone has only one observation. This chain connects TRBV6-1 to TRBJ2-5; D not certain. Deletions cut 2 bases from V and 5 bases from J, with 9 bases between. Germline CDR1 is MNHNS and CDR2 is SASEGT. CDR3 length equals 13 residues. DNA for the CDR3: TGTGCCAGCAGTGAACCGTACTTGGAGACCCAGTACTTC. Protein product: CASSEPYLETQYF.

This chain links TRBV19 with TRBJ1-5; 7 nucleotides match TRBD1. V dropped 7 bases and J dropped 7; count of bases not matched to a gene: 7. The CDR3 covers 13 residues. Germline V CDR1 and CDR2: LNHDA, SQIVND (reference sequence). The DNA for the CDR3 is TGTGCCAGTACGACAGGGTACAGACAGCCCCAGCATTTT. It specifies CASTTGYRQPQHF.

The rearrangement uses TRBV5-4 and TRBJ2-1, with 7 nucleotides matching TRBD1. CDR3 length equals 14 residues. The germline V gene has CDR1 SGHNT and CDR2 YYREEE (reference sequence). V gave up 3 bases and J gave up 9 bases; unmatched junction bases: 9. CDR3 sequence reads: CASSSIDRAGEQFF. The CDR3 DNA reads TGTGCCAGCAGCTCCATTGACAGGGCAGGTGAGCAGTTCTTC.

The J gene is TRBJ2-1, the V gene TRBV10-1; 7 bases are a match to TRBD2. Germline V lookup: CDR1 WNHNN, CDR2 SYGVQD (reference sequence). V trimming: 5 bases; J trimming: 6 bases; junction bases outside the gene matches: 7. This CDR3 has 14 residues. The CDR3 nucleotides are TGCGCCAGCAGTTTAGCGGGCCCCGGCAATGAGCAGTTCTTC. This encodes CASSLAGPGNEQFF.

V usage is TRBV30 and J usage is TRBJ1-5; the match to TRBD1 covers 7 bases. The ends lost 2 bases at V and 7 bases at J; junction bases unmatched: 5. The CDR3 runs 13 residues. Germline lookup yields CDR1 GTSNPN and CDR2 SVGIG (reference sequence). Here the CDR3 reads CAWSPSRGQPQHF. The CDR3 region has the DNA TGTGCCTGGAGTCCATCCAGGGGGCAGCCCCAGCATTTT.